Below are 26 T cell receptor beta chains sequenced from a single sample in a study of T cell repertoires in cytomegalovirus infection. TCRdb reprocessed the reads with MiXCR, giving one entry per CDR3 protein. The sample shows roughly 230,000 distinct CDR3 sequences, approximately 15% of them seen only once. The specimen was CD8+ T cells from PBMCs. The receptors shown here come from a human donor in good health (CMV status not recorded). Some clones in this sample may be carry-over from other donors' samples.

The sample holds a few counts of this clonotype. This chain links TRBV7-9 with TRBJ2-7; D is uncertain. Germline CDR1 SEHNR, CDR2 FQNEAQ (reference sequence). The CDR3 is 14 residues long. V was clipped by 8 bases and J by 2 bases, with 16 bases between them. CDR3 residues: CASAGWQAAYEQYF. CDR3 in DNA: TGTGCCAGCGCTGGGTGGCAGGCGGCCTACGAGCAGTACTTC.

Concerning this clonotype itself: Given a much more abundant clone one base away, this may be a read error. V gene TRBV27 combines with J gene TRBJ2-3; D gene uncertain. Looked up from germline, CDR1 is MNHEY and CDR2 is SMNVEV (reference sequence). CDR3 length equals 13 residues. Here the CDR3 reads CASSFQSTETQYF. The CDR3 coding sequence is TGTGCCAGCAGTTTCCAGAGCACAGAAACGCAGTATTTT.

The chain links TRBV7-3 to TRBJ2-1; D ambiguous. The germline gives CDR1 SGHTA, CDR2 FQGTGA. There are 20 residues in the CDR3. V lost 0 bases and J lost 0, with 21 bases in between. For the CDR3, the DNA is TGTGCCAGCAGCTTAACGTTGGGCCTGGTTAGGCCGAGCTCCTACAATGAGCAGTTCTTC. Amino acids: CASSLTLGLVRPSSYNEQFF.

Only a few counts were recorded for this clonotype. The chain combines TRBV5-4 with TRBJ2-3; 11 bases are a match to TRBD2. Trimming took 2 bases from V and 0 from J; bases not matched to a gene: 5. CDR3 length: 17 amino acids. From germline, CDR1 is SGHNT and CDR2 YYREEE (reference sequence). CDR3 protein: CASSFPSGGRSTDTQYF. Written as DNA, the CDR3 is TGTGCCAGCAGCTTCCCTAGCGGGGGGCGTAGCACAGATACGCAGTATTTT.

This chain connects TRBV6-5 to TRBJ1-4, with 9 bases that match TRBD1. This CDR3 has 15 residues. Germline V gives CDR1 MNHEY, CDR2 SVGAGI. J gave up 3 bases and V 8 bases, and 7 bases lay outside the gene matches. Here the CDR3 DNA reads TGTGCCAGCGCGGCACAGGGGGCGCCTAATGAAAAACTGTTTTTT. Residues: CASAAQGAPNEKLFF.

This clonotype has ten or more counts. The chain uses TRBV12-3 or TRBV12-4 and TRBJ1-4; D is uncertain. V gave up 5 bases and J gave up 4 bases, with 8 bases separating them. CDR3 length: 13 amino acids. CDR3 residues: CASSGEDNEKLFF. CDR3 coding DNA: TGTGCCAGCAGTGGGGAGGATAATGAAAAACTGTTTTTT.

This clonotype has a handful of counts. The chain is built from TRBV7-6 and TRBJ2-3, with 10 bases lining up with TRBD1. V shed 6 bases, J shed 1 base, and the junction held 4 bases outside the gene matches. Germline lookup yields CDR1 SGHVS and CDR2 FNYEAQ. This CDR3 has 15 residues. The CDR3 nucleotides read TGTGCCAGCAGTCACGGGACAGGGGGCACAGATACGCAGTATTTT. Translated: CASSHGTGGTDTQYF.

This clonotype was detected many times. The chain combines TRBV28 with TRBJ2-3, with 9 bases aligning to TRBD2. V lost 7 bases and J lost 2; bases outside the gene matches: 7. Germline CDR1 is MDHEN and CDR2 is SYDVKM. The CDR3 is 15 amino acids. CDR3 sequence (DNA): TGTGCCAGCACGCGTCTAGCGGGGCCCACAGATACGCAGTATTTT. Translated: CASTRLAGPTDTQYF.

This clonotype was counted at least ten times. One end of the junction fails to match germline, which may point to a read error. For the CDR3, the DNA is TGTGCCAGCAGCTCAGGGCAGGGAACTCGGAGTTTTTCGGTTTCCTTT. This sequence encodes CASSSGQGTRSFSVSF. J is TRBJ1-1 and V is TRBV7-9, with a weak D call TRBD1 (5 bases). The germline CDR1 and CDR2 sequences are SEHNR and FQNEAQ (reference sequence). The CDR3 extends over 16 amino acids.

This clonotype has just a few counts. The chain uses TRBV20-1 and TRBJ2-5, with no clear D. The germline CDR1 and CDR2 sequences are DFQATT and SNEGSKA (reference sequence). The CDR3 loop spans 15 amino acids. Trimming pared 0 bases from V and 1 base from J, leaving 12 bases between. The CDR3 spells CSARDRALAQETQYF. As DNA, the CDR3 is TGCAGTGCTAGAGATCGGGCGTTAGCCCAAGAGACCCAGTACTTC.

Turning to this clonotype: It may be a read error: a sequence one base away is much more abundant. V usage is TRBV7-6 and J usage is TRBJ1-1, with D possibly matching TRBD1 (6 bases). This CDR3 contains 12 residues. Germline V gene lookup returns CDR1 SGHVS and CDR2 FNYEAQ. The V end lost 11 bases, the J end lost 5 bases, and 15 bases lay between the germline ends. CDR3 coding DNA: TGTGCCGGCACCCAAGGGGGAACTGAAGCTTTCTTT. Protein: CAGTQGGTEAFF.

The rearrangement joins TRBV7-2 to TRBJ2-3, with 11 bases aligning to TRBD2. This CDR3 is built from 15 residues. Germline values: CDR1 SGHTA, CDR2 FQGNSA. V was clipped by 5 bases and J by 5 bases; unmatched bases: 6. CDR3 nucleotides: TGTGCCAGCAGCCCACTAGCGGGGGTGTTAGATACGCAGTATTTT. The encoded protein is CASSPLAGVLDTQYF.

The sample holds many counts of this clonotype. V usage is TRBV6-1 and J usage is TRBJ2-4, with a weak D call TRBD1 (5 bases). The germline V and J ends were trimmed by 3 bases and 14 bases, with 8 bases remaining between them. CDR1 and CDR2 (germline): MNHNS, SASEGT. This CDR3 has 10 residues. CDR3 region: CASSDPGKYF. The DNA of the CDR3 is TGTGCCAGCAGTGATCCAGGGAAGTACTTC.

This clonotype was recorded many times. The chain couples TRBV6-2 or TRBV6-3 to TRBJ2-3; 8 bases are shared with TRBD1. Per the germline V gene, CDR1 is MNHEY and CDR2 is SVGEGT. There are 14 residues in the CDR3. V lost 5 bases and J lost 4; bases outside the gene matches: 5. In nucleotides, the CDR3 is TGTGCCAGCAGTCAGGACAGGGAAGCAGATACGCAGTATTTT. It specifies CASSQDREADTQYF.

V gene TRBV29-1 combines with J gene TRBJ1-2; 7 positions match TRBD1. CDR3 length: 14 residues. Trimming cost V 7 bases and J 4 bases; bases outside gene matches: 12. Germline V lookup: CDR1 SQVTM, CDR2 ANQGSEA. CDR3: CSALAGTAFYGYTF. CDR3 in DNA: TGCAGCGCCCTCGCCGGGACAGCATTCTATGGCTACACCTTC.

This clonotype was counted ten times or more. This chain connects TRBV6-2 or TRBV6-3 to TRBJ2-1; maybe TRBD2 (6 bases). The CDR3 runs to 15 residues. V was shortened by 6 bases and J by 8 bases, with 20 bases between the two germline ends. The germline V gene has CDR1 MNHEY and CDR2 SVGEGT. As DNA, the CDR3 is TGTGCCAGCAGCCCGACCCGGTTGCCGGGGGATGAGCAGTTCTTC. Its protein is CASSPTRLPGDEQFF.

This chain's CDR3 is CASSEFRNEQFF. DNA for the CDR3: TGTGCCAGCAGCGAGTTTCGGAATGAGCAGTTCTTC. The rearrangement joins TRBV2 to TRBJ2-1; no reliable D call. Looked up from germline, CDR1 is SNHLY and CDR2 is FYNNEI. With 6 bases removed from V and 7 bases from J, the gap between germline ends came to 10 bases. This CDR3 contains 12 residues.

The rearrangement joins TRBV7-9 to TRBJ2-5, with 9 nucleotides matching TRBD1. V lost 5 bases, J lost 3 bases, and 7 bases stayed unmatched. CDR1 SEHNR and CDR2 FQNEAQ come from the germline V gene (reference sequence). The length of the CDR3 is 15 residues. CDR3 in amino acids: CASSQTRTGEETQYF. CDR3 DNA sequence: TGTGCCAGCAGCCAGACCAGGACAGGGGAAGAGACCCAGTACTTC. Looking up the rest from reference TRBV7-9 and TRBJ2-5 gives the full variable domain: DTGVSQNPRHKITKRGQNVTFRCDPISEHNRLYWYRQTLGQGPEFLTYFQNEAQLEKSRLLSDRFSAERPKGSFSTLEIQRTEQGDSAMYLCASSQTRTGEETQYFGPGTRLLVL.

This chain links TRBV12-5 with TRBJ2-5; 8 bases are shared with TRBD2. V lost 3 bases, J lost 2 bases, and 8 bases stayed unmatched. This CDR3 has 16 amino acids. CDR1 LGHNT and CDR2 FRNRAP come from the germline V gene. The CDR3 is CASGFGLAGVQETQYF. The CDR3 bases are TGTGCTAGTGGTTTTGGGCTAGCGGGCGTTCAAGAGACCCAGTACTTC.

This clonotype has at least ten counts. The V gene is TRBV12-3 or TRBV12-4, the J gene TRBJ1-1; no clear D gene. Trimming pared 6 bases from V and 0 bases from J, leaving 5 bases between. The CDR3 runs to 12 residues. The CDR3, as DNA: TGTGCCAGCAGCTTAATGAACACTGAAGCTTTCTTT. It specifies CASSLMNTEAFF.

This clonotype was detected only once. V gene TRBV5-3 combines with J gene TRBJ1-2; weak D call: TRBD1 (5 bases). TRBV5-3 belongs to the ORF category, with a function that is uncertain. The CDR3 spans 14 residues. The CDR3 reads CVSSSGPGNYGYTF. In DNA, the CDR3 is TGTGTCAGCAGCTCGGGGCCGGGGAACTATGGCTACACCTTC.

The chain joins TRBV7-9 to TRBJ1-1; 8 bases are shared with TRBD1. Unmatched junction bases numbered 6, after V lost 5 bases and J lost 7 bases. The CDR3 is made up of 13 amino acids. In germline, CDR1 is SEHNR, CDR2 FQNEAQ (reference sequence). CDR3: CASSPRGQVEAFF. In DNA form, the CDR3 reads TGTGCCAGCAGCCCCAGGGGGCAGGTTGAAGCTTTCTTT.

The chain carries TRBV4-1 and TRBJ1-1, with 8 bases matching TRBD1. The CDR3 is 15 amino acids. V lost 1 base to trimming and J lost 6 bases; unmatched junction nucleotides: 7. From germline, CDR1 is MGHRA and CDR2 YSYEKL. The CDR3 nucleotides are TGCGCCAGCAGCCAAGTCGCGGGACAGGCGCCTGAAGCTTTCTTT. Residues: CASSQVAGQAPEAFF.

J is TRBJ2-1 and V is TRBV7-8; D remains unclear. Germline CDR1 and CDR2: SGHVS and FQNEAQ. This CDR3 is built from 13 residues. V lost 0 bases and J lost 10, with 10 bases in between. DNA for the CDR3: TGTGCCAGCAGCTTAGCCCAGGAGAGGGAGCAGTTCTTC. Residues: CASSLAQEREQFF.

The J gene is TRBJ2-3, the V gene TRBV2; possible D gene TRBD2, 7 bases. The CDR3 is 17 amino acids. The V gene lost 10 bases and the J gene lost 2 bases, with 25 bases spanning the gap. Per the germline V gene, CDR1 is SNHLY and CDR2 is FYNNEI. The CDR3 is CAIRGASFINPTDTQYF. The CDR3 DNA reads as TGTGCCATTCGGGGGGCCTCATTCATTAATCCCACAGATACGCAGTATTTT. The full variable domain, its missing parts supplied by reference TRBV2 and TRBJ2-3, is EPEVTQTPSHQVTQMGQEVILRCVPISNHLYFYWYRQILGQKVEFLVSFYNNEISEKSEIFDDQFSVERPDGSNFTLKIRSTKLEDSAMYFCAIRGASFINPTDTQYFGPGTRLTVL.

This clonotype showed up many times. The chain is built from TRBV7-2 and TRBJ2-7; 11 bases match TRBD2. The length of the CDR3 is 15 residues. Germline CDR1 and CDR2: SGHTA and FQGNSA. V dropped 5 bases and J dropped 4; count of bases not matched to a gene: 7. Here the CDR3 reads CASSPSSGGAYEQYF. CDR3 bases: TGTGCCAGCAGCCCCAGTAGCGGGGGGGCTTACGAGCAGTACTTC.